The 24 T cell receptor beta chains in this list originate from one sample, sequenced in a study of cytomegalovirus exposure and HLA in healthy donors. A multiplex PCR was run with 60 Vbeta primers and 13 Jbeta primers. The protocol was immunoSEQ multiplex PCR, while the TCRdb copy is restricted to in-frame clones and leaves out a portion. The table has roughly 100,000 clones, 75% to 85% seen once. Sequenced material: PBMCs. The receptors here all came from a young man in good health and CMV-seronegative.

There are a few counts of this clone. The CDR3 is CASSLAGGGDTQYF. The CDR3 DNA follows: TGTGCCAGCAGCTTAGCGGGAGGAGGAGATACGCAGTATTTT. The chain is built from TRBV11-3 and TRBJ2-3, with 7 bases fitting TRBD2. The ends lost 1 base at V and 5 bases at J; junction bases unmatched: 3. Germline CDR1 SGHNT, CDR2 YENEEA. CDR3 size: 14 residues.

This chain joins TRBV29-1 and TRBJ1-2; possibly TRBD1 for D (6 bases). This CDR3 spans 14 amino acids. Germline V gene lookup returns CDR1 SQVTM and CDR2 ANQGSEA. The V and J ends lost 3 bases and 4 bases respectively, with 15 bases between them. CDR3 DNA sequence: TGCAGCGTTGAGTTTGGGGGCGCTGGCTATGGCTACACCTTC. Its translation: CSVEFGGAGYGYTF.

The chain recombines TRBV4-3 with TRBJ2-3; TRBD1 matches at 7 bases. CDR1 LGHNA and CDR2 YSLEER come from the germline V gene. The junction had 8 bases not matched to a gene; V was cut back by 0 bases and J by 2 bases. This CDR3 comprises 17 residues. The CDR3 DNA sequence: TGCGCCAGCAGCCAAGATGGGCCAGGGGGTCCCACAGATACGCAGTATTTT. Translating gives CASSQDGPGGPTDTQYF.

The V gene is TRBV4-2, the J gene TRBJ2-7; D is ambiguous. This CDR3 spans 14 amino acids. Germline V gives CDR1 LGHNA, CDR2 YNFKEQ. V lost 2 bases, J lost 0 bases, and 8 bases lay in between. The CDR3 DNA sequence: TGTGCCAGCAGCCAACTAGGTACCTCCTACGAGCAGTACTTC. Protein product: CASSQLGTSYEQYF.

The V call is TRBV19, the J call TRBJ2-7; D is undetermined. Trimming took 7 bases from V and 2 from J, leaving 15 bases between them. The CDR3 totals 14 residues. The germline CDR1 and CDR2 sequences are LNHDA and SQIVND (reference sequence). This CDR3 is CASKEQSVAYEQYF. The CDR3 DNA is TGTGCCAGTAAGGAACAAAGCGTGGCCTACGAGCAGTACTTC.

The rearrangement links TRBV11-2 to TRBJ2-5; 7 positions match TRBD2. Unmatched junction bases numbered 6, after V lost 3 bases and J lost 5 bases. From germline, CDR1 is SGHAT and CDR2 FQNNGV. CDR3 size: 14 residues. The CDR3 spells CASSFGKGGETQYF. Written as DNA, the CDR3 is TGTGCCAGCAGCTTCGGAAAGGGAGGGGAGACCCAGTACTTC.

This clone was detected only a few times. J is TRBJ2-1 and V is TRBV14; 13 positions match TRBD2. The germline V gene encodes CDR1 SGHDN and CDR2 FVKESK. Losses at the gene ends were 4 bases for V and 6 bases for J; bases not matched to a gene: 6. The CDR3 consists of 16 residues. CDR3 in DNA: TGTGCCAGCAGCCTACCACTAGCGGGGGGGCCCAATGAGCAGTTCTTC. It is translated as CASSLPLAGGPNEQFF.

The V call is TRBV6-5, the J call TRBJ1-4; D possibly corresponds to TRBD1 (5 bases). Trimming removed 2 bases from V and 5 bases from J, with 9 bases in between. The germline CDR1 and CDR2 sequences are MNHEY and SVGAGI. The CDR3 is made up of 14 amino acids. This CDR3 reads CASSYTGANEKLFF. The CDR3 coding sequence is TGTGCCAGCAGTTACACAGGAGCAAATGAAAAACTGTTTTTT.

This clone appeared a few times. For the CDR3, the DNA is TGTGCCAGCAGCCTTGGACAGGGTCCCTATGGCTACACCTTC. It translates to CASSLGQGPYGYTF. The chain combines TRBV7-9 with TRBJ1-2; TRBD1 matches at 8 bases. Germline lookup yields CDR1 SEHNR and CDR2 FQNEAQ (reference sequence). V dropped 5 bases and J dropped 4; count of bases not matched to a gene: 6. The CDR3 spans 14 residues.

The chain has TRBV15 and TRBJ2-1; 9 positions match TRBD2. The V gene end was trimmed by 8 bases and the J gene end by 6 bases; junction bases not matched to a gene: 8. Germline V gene sequence: CDR1 LNHNV, CDR2 YYDKDF (reference sequence). CDR3 length equals 14 residues. The CDR3 DNA is TGTGCCACCCGGGCTAGCGGGATGGTCAATGAGCAGTTCTTC. Translating gives CATRASGMVNEQFF.

The chain recombines TRBV2 with TRBJ1-5; TRBD1 matches 9 bases. Unmatched junction bases numbered 14, after V lost 8 bases and J lost 6 bases. The V gene's germline CDR1 is SNHLY and CDR2 FYNNEI. The CDR3 loop spans 16 amino acids. CDR3 sequence: CASQAEGQGIAQPQHF. Here the CDR3 DNA reads TGTGCCAGCCAGGCAGAAGGACAGGGGATAGCTCAGCCCCAGCATTTT. The entire variable domain, with the rest obtained from reference TRBV2 and TRBJ1-5, is as follows: EPEVTQTPSHQVTQMGQEVILRCVPISNHLYFYWYRQILGQKVEFLVSFYNNEISEKSEIFDDQFSVERPDGSNFTLKIRSTKLEDSAMYFCASQAEGQGIAQPQHFGDGTRLSIL.

The chain uses TRBV19 and TRBJ1-5; D is perhaps TRBD1 (6 bases). The CDR3 sequence is 15 residues long. Germline V gene sequence: CDR1 LNHDA, CDR2 SQIVND (reference sequence). Trimming took 5 bases from V and 9 from J, leaving 20 bases between them. This CDR3 is CASSATNREGWPQHF. CDR3 DNA: TGTGCCAGTAGTGCGACTAACAGGGAGGGGTGGCCCCAGCATTTT.

The J gene is TRBJ2-7, the V gene TRBV28, with 8 bases that match TRBD2. This CDR3 contains 13 residues. The V gene's germline CDR1 is MDHEN and CDR2 SYDVKM. J gave up 12 bases and V 2 bases, and 9 bases lay outside the gene matches. CDR3 residues: CASSLGAGGPGYF. The CDR3 nucleotides read TGTGCCAGCAGTTTAGGGGCGGGGGGACCGGGGTACTTC.

A note on this clone: This sample also contains other DNA sequences that code for the same CDR3. The chain combines TRBV5-1 with TRBJ1-3; D not certain. The CDR3 contains 14 residues. Deletions cut 2 bases from V and 0 bases from J, with 6 bases between. Germline V gene lookup returns CDR1 SGHRS and CDR2 YFSETQ. The CDR3 nucleotides are TGCGCCAGCAGCTTCGGGAGCTCTGGAAACACCATATATTTT. It is translated as CASSFGSSGNTIYF.

This chain joins TRBV11-2 and TRBJ2-5, with D maybe TRBD2 (6 bases). The CDR3 runs to 14 residues. Trimming took 7 bases from V and 3 from J, leaving 15 bases between them. Germline CDR1 and CDR2: SGHAT and FQNNGV. The DNA of the CDR3 is TGTGCCAGCACGGGTCAGCCGGGGGAAGAGACCCAGTACTTC. Translation gives CASTGQPGEETQYF. The full variable domain, its missing parts supplied by reference TRBV11-2 and TRBJ2-5, is EAGVAQSPRYKIIEKRQSVAFWCNPISGHATLYWYQQILGQGPKLLIQFQNNGVVDDSQLPKDRFSAERLKGVDSTLKIQPAKLEDSAVYLCASTGQPGEETQYFGPGTRLLVL.

This clone was seen just once. J is TRBJ2-5 and V is TRBV19; the match to TRBD1 covers 9 bases. Trimming took 6 bases from V and 4 from J; bases not matched to a gene: 6. In germline, CDR1 is LNHDA, CDR2 SQIVND (reference sequence). The CDR3 extends over 14 amino acids. The DNA for the CDR3 is TGTGCCAGTAGGAGTACAGGGGGCGGAGAGACCCAGTACTTC. Translating it yields CASRSTGGGETQYF.

With respect to this clone: One end of the junction fails to match germline, which may point to a read error. V and J are TRBV18 and TRBJ1-2; TRBD1 matches at 7 bases. The CDR3 length is 17 residues. Germline V lookup: CDR1 KGHSH, CDR2 LQKENI. The CDR3 nucleotides read TGTGCCACCTCAGAATTCCAGGGGGTTGGTCGCGGCTATGGCTACACCTTC. Translating it yields CATSEFQGVGRGYGYTF.

This chain links TRBV28 with TRBJ1-1; 10 positions agree with TRBD1. Trimming took 7 bases from V and 3 from J; bases not matched to a gene: 5. This CDR3 comprises 14 residues. Germline CDR1 and CDR2: MDHEN and SYDVKM. The CDR3 sequence: CASTTGGLYTEAFF. The CDR3 DNA reads as TGTGCCAGCACGACAGGGGGCCTGTACACTGAAGCTTTCTTT.

This chain connects TRBV29-1 to TRBJ2-7; 7 bases align to TRBD1. Losses at the gene ends were 7 bases for V and 5 bases for J; bases not matched to a gene: 11. The CDR3 is made up of 13 amino acids. The germline V gene encodes CDR1 SQVTM and CDR2 ANQGSEA. The CDR3 here is CSGSLQGNDEQYF. DNA for the CDR3: TGCAGCGGCTCCTTACAGGGGAACGACGAGCAGTACTTC.

The chain employs TRBV19 and TRBJ2-1; 7 nucleotides align to TRBD2. With 3 bases clipped from V and 5 bases from J, the junction kept 10 bases outside the gene matches. The germline gives CDR1 LNHDA, CDR2 SQIVND (reference sequence). This CDR3 comprises 16 residues. CDR3 sequence: CASSIISGSGNNEQFF. The CDR3 nucleotides are TGTGCCAGTAGTATTATATCAGGGAGCGGGAACAATGAGCAGTTCTTC.

J is TRBJ2-7 and V is TRBV7-6; 11 bases align to TRBD2. The CDR3 has 15 residues. CDR1 and CDR2 from the germline V gene are SGHVS and FNYEAQ. Losses at the gene ends were 2 bases for V and 5 bases for J; bases not matched to a gene: 5. The CDR3, as DNA: TGTGCCAGCAGCTTATTAGCGGGGGGGCGAGACGAGCAGTACTTC. Its protein is CASSLLAGGRDEQYF.

V usage is TRBV5-6 and J usage is TRBJ1-2; no clear D. Germline-derived CDR1 and CDR2 are SGHDT and YYEEEE. Between the trimmed V and J ends, which lost 0 bases and 7 bases, there was a span of 13 bases. This CDR3 is built from 14 residues. DNA for the CDR3: TGTGCCAGCAGCTTGGGGAGAGGGCGACCTGGCTACACCTTC. It encodes CASSLGRGRPGYTF.

V is TRBV29-1 and J is TRBJ2-1, with TRBD1 as a possible D gene (6 bases). The CDR3 length is 14 residues. CDR1 SQVTM and CDR2 ANQGSEA come from the germline V gene. Trimming took off 3 bases at V and 2 bases at J, with 11 bases between the two ends. The CDR3 region has the DNA TGCAGCGTTGATCTGGACAGCCCCTACAATGAGCAGTTCTTC. Translation gives CSVDLDSPYNEQFF.

This clone was seen a handful of times. This sequence joins TRBV2 and TRBJ1-4; D is unresolved. Germline-derived CDR1 and CDR2 are SNHLY and FYNNEI. The CDR3 has 15 residues. V lost 3 bases and J 7 bases, leaving 15 bases between the germline ends. The CDR3 protein is CASSEELQLGEKLFF. The CDR3 DNA sequence: TGTGCCAGCAGTGAGGAGCTGCAACTAGGTGAAAAACTGTTTTTT. The complete variable domain, with remaining parts taken from reference TRBV2 and TRBJ1-4, reads EPEVTQTPSHQVTQMGQEVILRCVPISNHLYFYWYRQILGQKVEFLVSFYNNEISEKSEIFDDQFSVERPDGSNFTLKIRSTKLEDSAMYFCASSEELQLGEKLFFGSGTQLSVL.